These 18 T cell receptor beta chains were sequenced from one sample in a study of regulatory T cells in long-lasting Graves disease. Time point given: persistent/refractory GD, antithyroid drugs over 5 years with positive TRAb. Extracted RNA from PBMCs served as the source of the TCR library. Both iRepertoire HTBI primers and Arm-PCR of CDR3 regions were used to build the TCR beta libraries. Via MiXCR, TCRdb re-called the multiplex PCR reads, giving one row per CDR3 protein. The sample holds about 660,000 distinct CDR3 sequences; about 30% are singletons and the top ten take 42%. This specimen consisted of peripheral blood mononuclear cells (PBMCs), obtained when the disease was refractory, from a patient treated with antithyroid drugs. Receptors originate from a female donor with Graves disease.

The rearrangement joins TRBV6-1 to TRBJ2-7; 8 bases fit TRBD2. CDR3 length: 12 residues. V dropped 6 bases and J dropped 5; count of bases not matched to a gene: 3. Germline-derived CDR1 and CDR2 are MNHNS and SASEGT. CDR3 residues: CASSAGGHEQYF. In nucleotides, the CDR3 is TGTGCCAGCAGCGCGGGAGGCCACGAGCAGTACTTC.

There are a few counts of this clonotype. This rearrangement joins TRBV10-3 to TRBJ2-7; tentatively, D is TRBD2 (5 bases). The CDR3 length is 12 residues. The V and J ends lost 4 bases and 3 bases respectively, with 7 bases between them. Germline V CDR1 and CDR2: ENHRY, SYGVKD. The CDR3 DNA reads as TGTGCCATCAGTGGAGGACTCTACGAGCAGTACTTC. Translation gives CAISGGLYEQYF.

V is TRBV19 and J is TRBJ2-3; 7 nucleotides align to TRBD1. The J call could be wrong; TRBJ2-5 is a better fit for the DNA end. The CDR3 sequence is 14 residues long. Looked up from germline, CDR1 is LNHDA and CDR2 is SQIVND (reference sequence). As DNA, the CDR3 is TGTGCCAGTAGTATTGCAGGGGGTAGAGAGACCCAGTACTTC. It encodes CASSIAGGRETQYF.

The genes are TRBV6-1 and TRBJ2-1; 7 positions match TRBD2. The V segment lost 6 bases and the J segment 9 bases; nucleotides outside the gene matches: 11. CDR1 is MNHNS and CDR2 is SASEGT in the germline V gene. The length of the CDR3 is 14 residues. The CDR3 protein is CASSAGAEWSEQFF. The CDR3 coding sequence is TGTGCCAGCAGCGCGGGAGCAGAGTGGAGTGAGCAGTTCTTC.

Only a few counts were recorded for this clonotype. V is TRBV2 and J is TRBJ2-5; D is uncertain. This CDR3 is built from 15 residues. The ends were cut back, 5 bases at V and 2 bases at J, with 15 bases in the middle. Per germline, CDR1 SNHLY and CDR2 FYNNEI. Here the CDR3 DNA reads TGTGCCAGCAGTCCCGCCCGGGCCGGGCAAGAGACCCAGTACTTC. It is translated as CASSPARAGQETQYF. The entire variable domain, with the rest obtained from reference TRBV2 and TRBJ2-5, is as follows: EPEVTQTPSHQVTQMGQEVILRCVPISNHLYFYWYRQILGQKVEFLVSFYNNEISEKSEIFDDQFSVERPDGSNFTLKIRSTKLEDSAMYFCASSPARAGQETQYFGPGTRLLVL.

The sample holds a few counts of this clonotype. The rearrangement links TRBV5-1 to TRBJ1-1; D is undetermined. The CDR3 totals 12 residues. Looked up from germline, CDR1 is SGHRS and CDR2 is YFSETQ. With 1 base removed from V and 7 bases from J, the gap between germline ends came to 8 bases. This CDR3 is CASSLPGFEAFF. The CDR3, as DNA: TGCGCCAGCAGCTTGCCAGGATTTGAAGCTTTCTTT. The entire variable domain, with the rest obtained from reference TRBV5-1 and TRBJ1-1, is as follows: KAGVTQTPRYLIKTRGQQVTLSCSPISGHRSVSWYQQTPGQGLQFLFEYFSETQRNKGNFPGRFSGRQFSNSRSEMNVSTLELGDSALYLCASSLPGFEAFFGQGTRLTVV.

The V and J genes are TRBV7-9 and TRBJ1-2; TRBD1 agrees at 8 bases. Germline CDR1 and CDR2: SEHNR and FQNEAQ (reference sequence). This CDR3 spans 14 amino acids. The ends lost 5 bases at V and 8 bases at J; junction bases unmatched: 10. In nucleotides, the CDR3 is TGTGCCAGCAGCCATACCGGGACAGGAAGGGGCTACACCTTC. Its translation: CASSHTGTGRGYTF. Full variable domain (rest looked up from reference TRBV7-9 and TRBJ1-2): DTGVSQNPRHKITKRGQNVTFRCDPISEHNRLYWYRQTLGQGPEFLTYFQNEAQLEKSRLLSDRFSAERPKGSFSTLEIQRTEQGDSAMYLCASSHTGTGRGYTFGSGTRLTVV.

This clonotype was observed a few times. J is TRBJ2-5 and V is TRBV7-9; D not certain. The CDR3 is 15 residues long. Germline CDR1 and CDR2: SEHNR and FQNEAQ (reference sequence). Trimming left V 0 bases short and J 5 bases short, with 13 bases between. The CDR3 sequence is CASSLAEMLVETQYF. CDR3 in DNA: TGTGCCAGCAGCTTAGCGGAAATGCTCGTGGAGACCCAGTACTTC.

This clonotype was counted only a few times. The V gene is TRBV6-5, the J gene TRBJ1-1; D unresolved. The CDR3 is 15 residues long. Trimming removed 0 bases at V and 3 bases at J, with 11 bases between. Germline V gene data show CDR1 as MNHEY and CDR2 as SVGAGI. CDR3 region: CASSYSRAGDTEAFF. The CDR3, as DNA: TGTGCCAGCAGTTACTCTAGGGCTGGGGACACTGAAGCTTTCTTT.

This clonotype was picked up a small number of times. The chain joins TRBV3-1 to TRBJ1-5; D possibly corresponds to TRBD1 (5 bases). The germline V gene has CDR1 LGHDT and CDR2 YNNKEL (reference sequence). V was pared by 2 bases and J by 3 bases, with 11 bases between. CDR3 size: 15 residues. The CDR3 nucleotides read TGTGCCAGCAGCCAAAAGGGGCAGGTCAATCAGCCCCAGCATTTT. This encodes CASSQKGQVNQPQHF.

As to this clonotype: It is likely a read error, because the conserved phenylalanine at the end of the CDR3 is missing. This rearrangement joins TRBV5-1 to TRBJ1-6; possibly TRBD1 for D (5 bases). CDR3 length: 14 residues. V shed 3 bases and J shed 5 bases, with 9 bases lying between them. In germline, CDR1 is SGHRS, CDR2 YFSETQ. In nucleotides, the CDR3 is TGCGCCAGCAGCTCCGGACAAAATAATTCACCCCTCCACTCT. Protein sequence: CASSSGQNNSPLHS.

This chain connects TRBV20-1 to TRBJ1-4, with D hard to call. CDR3 length: 16 amino acids. The V and J ends lost 0 bases and 2 bases respectively, with 13 bases between them. CDR1 is DFQATT and CDR2 is SNEGSKA in the germline V gene (reference sequence). The CDR3 DNA is TGCAGTGCTAGAGACCTGACCCAGATGACTAATGAAAAACTGTTTTTT. It encodes CSARDLTQMTNEKLFF.

This clonotype occurred a few times. The chain uses TRBV27 and TRBJ1-6, with D hard to call. Germline values: CDR1 MNHEY, CDR2 SMNVEV (reference sequence). V was pared by 1 base and J by 8 bases, with 3 bases between. The length of the CDR3 is 12 residues. The CDR3 DNA is TGTGCCAGCAGTTTATTCGATTCACCCCTCCACTTT. This codes for CASSLFDSPLHF.

The rearrangement uses TRBV12-3 or TRBV12-4 and TRBJ2-5; D not resolved. V lost 6 bases to trimming and J lost 5 bases, with 13 bases between them. The CDR3 is 13 residues long. This CDR3 reads CASSPESAETQYF. For the CDR3, the DNA is TGTGCCAGCAGCCCCGAGTCAGCTGAGACCCAGTACTTC.

A few counts support this clonotype. Here the CDR3 reads CASSFPSGKGNQPQHF. The CDR3 coding sequence is TGTGCCAGCAGTTTCCCCTCGGGTAAGGGCAATCAGCCCCAGCATTTT. The rearrangement uses TRBV28 and TRBJ1-5; D gene uncertain. The CDR3 extends over 16 amino acids. Trimming cost V 3 bases and J 2 bases, with 14 bases left between them. Germline V gives CDR1 MDHEN, CDR2 SYDVKM.

The genes are TRBV6-1 and TRBJ1-6; 9 positions match TRBD1. The length of the CDR3 is 15 residues. The V gene end was trimmed by 4 bases and the J gene end by 6 bases; junction bases not matched to a gene: 4. The germline V gene encodes CDR1 MNHNS and CDR2 SASEGT. The DNA of the CDR3 is TGTGCCAGCAGTGTCCGGACAGGGGTTAATTCACCCCTCCACTTT. This encodes CASSVRTGVNSPLHF.

This clonotype was detected once. With only one base between it and a far larger clone, this is likely a read error. This chain uses TRBV7-9 with TRBJ2-7; TRBD1 is a possible D gene (5 bases). Trimming removed 10 bases from V and 3 bases from J, with 19 bases in between. The CDR3 contains 14 residues. In germline, CDR1 is SEHNR, CDR2 FQNEAQ (reference sequence). This chain's CDR3 is CANSEVDKGYEQYF. CDR3 nucleotides: TGTGCCAACAGTGAAGTGGACAAGGGCTACGAGCAGTACTTC.

This clonotype was detected many times. The chain employs TRBV28 and TRBJ2-7; D is possibly TRBD2 (5 bases). Germline V CDR1 and CDR2: MDHEN, SYDVKM. CDR3 length equals 13 residues. Trimming stripped 4 bases from V and 1 base from J, with 8 bases between. For the CDR3, the DNA is TGTGCCAGCAGTTCTCCGGGGTCCTACGAGCAGTACTTC. This encodes CASSSPGSYEQYF.